Listed here is a single T cell receptor beta chain. The antigen remains unidentified. It is likely a read error, because the conserved phenylalanine at the end of the CDR3 is missing. The limits of the CDR3 on the DNA are not certain, so only TCRdb's listed CDR3 is given. The researchers produced TCR beta cDNA from around 500 ng total RNA with a constant-region primer. TCR beta libraries came from three nested multiplex PCR rounds using slightly modified ARM-PCR. Primers for the first two PCR rounds were TRBV1-TRBV30 forward primers and a C-beta reverse primer (about 9 cycles per round). TCRdb re-analysed the multiplex PCR reads in MiXCR, keeping a single row per CDR3 protein. This sample has about 110,000 distinct CDR3 sequences, with about four fifths found just once. Bulk tissue was left unsorted, and RNA and DNA were co-extracted from 20-30 mg of it. Donors were untreated and chronically infected with HBV.

This specimen belongs to a study of tumor-infiltrating lymphocytes in primary liver carcinoma. About the study: The patients included men and women who were aged 30 to 69 years. Study-wide points: Tumor tissue displayed a significantly greater top-250-clone fraction than blood (p = 0.039). Only about 7-24% of top clones were detected in each of the five tumor regions.

Both ends counted, the CDR3 spans 16 residues. The germline CDR1 and CDR2 sequences are GTSNPN and SVGIG (reference sequence). The chain recombines TRBV30 with TRBJ1-2; the DNA was not compared with TRBD1, the D call given in the table. The receptor comes from a man aged 40-50 years with primary liver carcinoma and hepatitis B virus infection. Sample: liver tumor tissue from sampling region 3. Subset meaning: tumor region T3, left-lateral pole. The CDR3 protein is CVYRDPRDRGFYGHTL.